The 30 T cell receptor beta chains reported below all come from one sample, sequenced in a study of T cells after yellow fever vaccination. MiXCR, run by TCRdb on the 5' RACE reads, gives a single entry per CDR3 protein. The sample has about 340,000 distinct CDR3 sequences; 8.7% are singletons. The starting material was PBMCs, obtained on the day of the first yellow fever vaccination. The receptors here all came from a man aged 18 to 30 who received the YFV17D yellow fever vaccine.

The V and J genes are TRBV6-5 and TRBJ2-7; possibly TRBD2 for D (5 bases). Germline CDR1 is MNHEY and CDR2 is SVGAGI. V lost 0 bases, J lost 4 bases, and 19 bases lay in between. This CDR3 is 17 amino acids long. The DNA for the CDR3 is TGTGCCAGCAGTTACTCGACGGTGTGCAAGCGGAATTACGAGCAGTACGTC. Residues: CASSYSTVCKRNYEQYV.

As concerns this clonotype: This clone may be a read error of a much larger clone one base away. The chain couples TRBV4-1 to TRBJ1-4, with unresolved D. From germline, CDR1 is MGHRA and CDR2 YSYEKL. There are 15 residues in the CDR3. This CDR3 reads CASSQRRRANEKPFF. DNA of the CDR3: TGCGCCAGCAGCCAACGACGGCGGGCTAATGAAAAACCGTTTTTT.

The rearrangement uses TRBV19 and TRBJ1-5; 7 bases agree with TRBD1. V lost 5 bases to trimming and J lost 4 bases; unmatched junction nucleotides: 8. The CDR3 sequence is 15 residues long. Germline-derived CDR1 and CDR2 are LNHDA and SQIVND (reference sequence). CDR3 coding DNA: TGTGCCAGTAGTCCCGACAGGGTAGGGAATCAGCCCCAGCATTTT. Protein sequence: CASSPDRVGNQPQHF.

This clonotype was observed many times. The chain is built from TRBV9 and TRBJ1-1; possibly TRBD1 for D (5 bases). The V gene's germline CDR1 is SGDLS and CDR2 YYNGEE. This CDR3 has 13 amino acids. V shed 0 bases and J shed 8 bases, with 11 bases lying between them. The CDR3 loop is CASSVDGGTEAFF. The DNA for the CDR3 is TGTGCCAGCAGCGTAGATGGGGGGACGGAAGCTTTCTTT.

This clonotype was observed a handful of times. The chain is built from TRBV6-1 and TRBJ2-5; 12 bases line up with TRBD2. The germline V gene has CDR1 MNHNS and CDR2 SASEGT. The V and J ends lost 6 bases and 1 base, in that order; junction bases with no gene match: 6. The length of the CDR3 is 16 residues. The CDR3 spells CASRLTSGGLQETQYF. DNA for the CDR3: TGTGCCAGCAGACTGACTAGCGGGGGACTCCAAGAGACCCAGTACTTC.

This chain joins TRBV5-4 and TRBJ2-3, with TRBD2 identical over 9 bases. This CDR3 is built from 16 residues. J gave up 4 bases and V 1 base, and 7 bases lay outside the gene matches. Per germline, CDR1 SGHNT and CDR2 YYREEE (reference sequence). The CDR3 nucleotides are TGTGCCAGCAGCTTGTCTAGCGGGGTCGGGGCAGATACGCAGTATTTT. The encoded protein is CASSLSSGVGADTQYF.

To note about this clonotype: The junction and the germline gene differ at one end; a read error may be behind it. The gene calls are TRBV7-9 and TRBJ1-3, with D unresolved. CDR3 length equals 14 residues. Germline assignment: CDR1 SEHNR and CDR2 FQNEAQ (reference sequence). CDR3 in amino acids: CASSRGVSGNTIYF. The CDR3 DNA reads TGTGCCAGCAGCCGCGGGGTCTCTGGTAACACCATATATTTT.

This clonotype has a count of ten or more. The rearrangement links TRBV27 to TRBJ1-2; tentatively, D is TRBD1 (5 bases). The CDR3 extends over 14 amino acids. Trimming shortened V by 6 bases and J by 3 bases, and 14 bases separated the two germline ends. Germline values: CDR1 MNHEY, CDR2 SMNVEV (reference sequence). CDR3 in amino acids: CASSLPTVYYGYTF. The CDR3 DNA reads TGTGCCAGCAGCCTGCCGACAGTCTACTATGGCTACACCTTC.

CDR3 loop: CASSRTGVGETQYF. DNA for the CDR3: TGTGCCAGCAGCAGGACAGGGGTAGGAGAGACCCAGTACTTC. The chain couples TRBV5-6 to TRBJ2-5, with 9 bases aligning to TRBD1. Germline-derived CDR1 and CDR2 are SGHDT and YYEEEE. The CDR3 loop spans 14 amino acids. V trimming: 4 bases; J trimming: 4 bases; junction bases outside the gene matches: 5.

The CDR3: CASRSNTRVAGELFF. Here the CDR3 DNA reads TGTGCCAGCAGGAGTAACACAAGGGTAGCCGGGGAGCTGTTTTTT. This chain uses TRBV25-1 with TRBJ2-2, with D unresolved. Germline lookup yields CDR1 MGHDK and CDR2 SYGVNS. Trimming left V 6 bases short and J 6 bases short, with 17 bases between. CDR3 length: 15 amino acids.

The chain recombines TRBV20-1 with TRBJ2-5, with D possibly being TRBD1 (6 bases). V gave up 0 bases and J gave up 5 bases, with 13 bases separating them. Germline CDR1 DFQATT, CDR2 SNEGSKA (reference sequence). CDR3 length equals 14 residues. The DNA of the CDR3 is TGCAGTGCTAGAGATTCCTTGAGGGGGGAGACCCAGTACTTC. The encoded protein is CSARDSLRGETQYF.

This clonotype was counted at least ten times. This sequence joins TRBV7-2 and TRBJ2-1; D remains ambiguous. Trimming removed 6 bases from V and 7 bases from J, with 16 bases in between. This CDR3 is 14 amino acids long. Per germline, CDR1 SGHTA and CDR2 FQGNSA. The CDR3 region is CASRPDDRLNEQFF. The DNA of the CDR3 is TGTGCCAGCAGACCCGACGACCGGTTGAATGAGCAGTTCTTC.

The CDR3 bases are TGTGCCAGCACCCCGGGACAAACCGGCACCGGGGAGCTGTTTTTT. Encoded protein: CASTPGQTGTGELFF. This chain uses TRBV5-4 with TRBJ2-2, with D possibly TRBD1 on 6 matching bases. This CDR3 is built from 15 residues. Per the germline V gene, CDR1 is SGHNT and CDR2 is YYREEE (reference sequence). Trimming removed 6 bases from V and 4 bases from J, with 16 bases in between. Full variable domain (outside the CDR3, taken from reference TRBV5-4 and TRBJ2-2): ETGVTQSPTHLIKTRGQQVTLRCSSQSGHNTVSWYQQALGQGPQFIFQYYREEENGRGNFPPRFSGLQFPNYSSELNVNALELDDSALYLCASTPGQTGTGELFFGEGSRLTVL.

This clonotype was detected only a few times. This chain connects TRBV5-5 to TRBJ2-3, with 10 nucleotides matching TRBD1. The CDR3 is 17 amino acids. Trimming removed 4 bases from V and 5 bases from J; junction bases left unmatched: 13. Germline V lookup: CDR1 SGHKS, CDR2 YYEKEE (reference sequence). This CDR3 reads CASSPRRDRGLEDTQYF. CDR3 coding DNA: TGTGCCAGCAGCCCGCGCCGAGACAGGGGGCTGGAAGATACGCAGTATTTT.

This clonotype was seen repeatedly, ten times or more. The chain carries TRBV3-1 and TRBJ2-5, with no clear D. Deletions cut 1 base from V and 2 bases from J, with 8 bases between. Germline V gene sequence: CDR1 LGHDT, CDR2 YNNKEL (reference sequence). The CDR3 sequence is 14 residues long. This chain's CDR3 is CASSQGSWQETQYF. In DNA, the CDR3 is TGTGCCAGCAGCCAAGGGAGTTGGCAAGAGACCCAGTACTTC.

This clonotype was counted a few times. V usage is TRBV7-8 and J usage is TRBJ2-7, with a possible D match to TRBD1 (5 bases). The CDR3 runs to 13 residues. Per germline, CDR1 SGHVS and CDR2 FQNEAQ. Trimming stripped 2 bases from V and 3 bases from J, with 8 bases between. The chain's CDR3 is CASSLRGDYEQYF. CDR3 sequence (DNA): TGTGCCAGCAGCTTAAGGGGTGACTACGAGCAGTACTTC.

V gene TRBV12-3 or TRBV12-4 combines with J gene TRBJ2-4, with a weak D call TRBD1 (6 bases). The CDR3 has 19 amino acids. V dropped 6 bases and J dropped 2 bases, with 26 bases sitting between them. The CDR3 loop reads CASSPTARGLLLTKNIQYF. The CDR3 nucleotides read TGTGCCAGCAGCCCTACGGCCAGGGGCCTGTTACTTACCAAAAACATTCAGTACTTC.

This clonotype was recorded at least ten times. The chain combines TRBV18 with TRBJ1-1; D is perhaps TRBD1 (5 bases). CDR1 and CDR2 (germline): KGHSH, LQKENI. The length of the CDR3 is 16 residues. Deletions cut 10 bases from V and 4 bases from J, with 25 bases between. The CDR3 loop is CATTGPNGGYSTEAFF. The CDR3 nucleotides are TGTGCCACCACGGGTCCAAACGGGGGGTATAGCACTGAAGCTTTCTTT.

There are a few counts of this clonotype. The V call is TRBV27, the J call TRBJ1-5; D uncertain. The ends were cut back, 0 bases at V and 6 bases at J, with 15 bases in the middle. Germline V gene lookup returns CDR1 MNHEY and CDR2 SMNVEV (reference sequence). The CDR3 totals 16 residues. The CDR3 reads CASSLSNPLYGQPQHF. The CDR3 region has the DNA TGTGCCAGCAGTTTATCGAACCCCCTTTACGGTCAGCCCCAGCATTTT.

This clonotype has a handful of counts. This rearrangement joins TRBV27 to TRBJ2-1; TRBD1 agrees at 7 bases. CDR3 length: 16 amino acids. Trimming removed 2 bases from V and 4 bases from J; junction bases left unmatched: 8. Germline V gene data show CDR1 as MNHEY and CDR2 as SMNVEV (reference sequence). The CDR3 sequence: CASSLPRQGRYNEQFF. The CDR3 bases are TGTGCCAGCAGTTTACCGCGACAGGGTCGGTACAATGAGCAGTTCTTC.

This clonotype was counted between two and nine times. CDR3 nucleotides: TGCGCCAGCAGCTTGGATGAGACTAGCGGGGTATGGGAGGTCCATGAGCAGTTCTTC. This codes for CASSLDETSGVWEVHEQFF. The gene calls are TRBV5-1 and TRBJ2-1; 11 bases are a match to TRBD2. The CDR3 contains 19 residues. CDR1 and CDR2 (germline): SGHRS, YFSETQ. The V gene end was trimmed by 0 bases and the J gene end by 8 bases; junction bases not matched to a gene: 16.

The CDR3: CASSELGGGAYGYTF. CDR3 DNA: TGTGCCAGCAGTGAACTGGGGGGGGGTGCCTATGGCTACACCTTC. The chain couples TRBV25-1 to TRBJ1-2; perhaps TRBD1 as D (5 bases). The CDR3 length is 15 residues. Trimming took 2 bases from V and 4 from J, leaving 14 bases between them. CDR1 is MGHDK, CDR2 SYGVNS, per germline.

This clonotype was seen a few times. CDR3 sequence: CASSQGRGAGGNTDTQYF. As DNA, the CDR3 is TGTGCCAGCAGCCAAGGACGGGGAGCGGGGGGCAACACAGATACGCAGTATTTT. V is TRBV3-1 and J is TRBJ2-3, with 9 bases fitting TRBD2. Per germline, CDR1 LGHDT and CDR2 YNNKEL (reference sequence). The ends lost 1 base at V and 2 bases at J; junction bases unmatched: 10. The CDR3 is 18 amino acids.

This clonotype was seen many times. For the CDR3, the DNA is TGTGCCAGCAGCTTACGCTCTAGAGGCTTTCTGAGCTCCTACAATGAGCAGTTCTTC. It translates to CASSLRSRGFLSSYNEQFF. The J gene is TRBJ2-1, the V gene TRBV7-2; D ambiguous. From germline, CDR1 is SGHTA and CDR2 FQGNSA. The CDR3 covers 19 residues. Between the trimmed V and J ends, which lost 2 bases and 0 bases, there was a span of 20 bases.

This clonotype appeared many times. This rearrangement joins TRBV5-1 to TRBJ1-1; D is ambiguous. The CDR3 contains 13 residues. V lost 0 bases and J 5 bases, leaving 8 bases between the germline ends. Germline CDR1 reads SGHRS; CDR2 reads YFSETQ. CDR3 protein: CASSLAVRTEAFF. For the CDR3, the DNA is TGCGCCAGCAGCTTGGCGGTGCGGACTGAAGCTTTCTTT.

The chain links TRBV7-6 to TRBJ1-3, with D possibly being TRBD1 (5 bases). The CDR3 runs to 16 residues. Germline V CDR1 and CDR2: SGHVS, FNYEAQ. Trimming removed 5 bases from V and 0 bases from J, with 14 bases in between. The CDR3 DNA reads TGTGCCAGCAGCGCGATCTCCGGGGCCTCTGGAAACACCATATATTTT. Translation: CASSAISGASGNTIYF.

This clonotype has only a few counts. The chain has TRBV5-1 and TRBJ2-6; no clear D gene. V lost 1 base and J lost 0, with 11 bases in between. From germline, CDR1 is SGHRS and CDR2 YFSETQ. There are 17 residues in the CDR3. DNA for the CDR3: TGCGCCAGCAGCTTGCCCAGTACTTCCTCTGGGGCCAACGTCCTGACTTTC. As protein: CASSLPSTSSGANVLTF. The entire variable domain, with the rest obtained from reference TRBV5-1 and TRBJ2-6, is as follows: KAGVTQTPRYLIKTRGQQVTLSCSPISGHRSVSWYQQTPGQGLQFLFEYFSETQRNKGNFPGRFSGRQFSNSRSEMNVSTLELGDSALYLCASSLPSTSSGANVLTFGAGSRLTVL.

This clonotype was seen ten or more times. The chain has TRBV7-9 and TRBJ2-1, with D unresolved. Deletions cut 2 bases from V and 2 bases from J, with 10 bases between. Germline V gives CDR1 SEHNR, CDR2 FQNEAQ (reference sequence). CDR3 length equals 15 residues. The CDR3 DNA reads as TGTGCCAGCAGCTTATTCGGCAGTACCTACAATGAGCAGTTCTTC. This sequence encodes CASSLFGSTYNEQFF.

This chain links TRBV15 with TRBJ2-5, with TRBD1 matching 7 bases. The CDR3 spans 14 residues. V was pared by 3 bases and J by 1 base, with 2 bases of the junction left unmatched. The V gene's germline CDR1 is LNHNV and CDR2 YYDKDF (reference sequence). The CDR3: CATSSHRGQETQYF. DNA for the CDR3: TGTGCCACCAGCAGCCACAGGGGCCAAGAGACCCAGTACTTC.

The CDR3 sequence is CASSQLVGTVTEAFF. Here the CDR3 DNA reads TGTGCCAGCAGCCAATTAGTCGGGACAGTCACTGAAGCTTTCTTT. The chain joins TRBV14 to TRBJ1-1, with 7 bases identical to TRBD1. The J segment lost 4 bases and the V segment lost 2 bases, leaving 7 bases of the junction unmatched. The CDR3 length is 15 residues. Germline V CDR1 and CDR2: SGHDN, FVKESK.